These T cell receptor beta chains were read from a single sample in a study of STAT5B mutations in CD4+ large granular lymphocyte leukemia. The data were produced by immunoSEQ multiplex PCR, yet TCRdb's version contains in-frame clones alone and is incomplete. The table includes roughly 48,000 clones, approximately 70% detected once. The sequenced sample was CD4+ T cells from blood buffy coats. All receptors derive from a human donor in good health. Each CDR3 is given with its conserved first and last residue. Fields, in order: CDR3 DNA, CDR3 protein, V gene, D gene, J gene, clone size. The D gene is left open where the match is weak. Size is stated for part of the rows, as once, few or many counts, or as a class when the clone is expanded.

TGTGCCAGCAGCTTCCAGGGGGGCGGCTGGGATACGCAGTATTTT | CASSFQGGGWDTQYF | TRBV7-9 | . | TRBJ2-3 | .
TGTGCCAGCAGCCTGTCCAGGCTATCTTATGGCTACACCTTC | CASSLSRLSYGYTF | TRBV11-2 | . | TRBJ1-2 | .
TGTGCCAGCAGCTTTGAGACAGATACGCAGTATTTT | CASSFETDTQYF | TRBV7-9 | . | TRBJ2-3 | .
TGTGCCAGCAGTTACCCGGATCTAAATGAAAAACTGTTTTTT | CASSYPDLNEKLFF | TRBV6-5 | . | TRBJ1-4 | .
TGTGCCAGTAGTATTGGAGGGGGAGGAATAACTGAAGCTTTCTTT | CASSIGGGGITEAFF | TRBV19 | . | TRBJ1-1 | .
TGCGCCAGCAGGCCAAATGTAGTCTCTAATGAAAAACTGTTTTTT | CASRPNVVSNEKLFF | TRBV5-1 | . | TRBJ1-4 | .
TGTGCCAGCAGTGAAGACCCTAGCGGCAATCAGCCCCAGCATTTT | CASSEDPSGNQPQHF | TRBV6-1 | . | TRBJ1-5 | few
TGTGCCAGTAGTGCCCCCAGGGGCTTCCGGTACTTC | CASSAPRGFRYF | TRBV19 | . | TRBJ2-5 | once
TGTGCCAGCAGGTGGGGGCTAGCGGGGGGGCCAAGCACAGATACGCAGTATTTT | CASRWGLAGGPSTDTQYF | TRBV2 | TRBD2 | TRBJ2-3 | once
TGCGCCAGCAGTCGAAGGGACAGGACCAACTATGGCTACACCTTC | CASSRRDRTNYGYTF | TRBV23-1 | TRBD1 | TRBJ1-2 | .
TGTGCTAGCAGCCCATCAGGGGGAAGTCTGGAGACCCAGTACTTC | CASSPSGGSLETQYF | TRBV7-7 | TRBD1 | TRBJ2-5 | .
TGTGCCAGCAGTTTTCCCACAACTAATGAAAAACTGTTTTTT | CASSFPTTNEKLFF | TRBV28 | . | TRBJ1-4 | .
TGTGCCAGCAGAGACGCCGGGGACCGGAATCAGCCCCAGCATTTT | CASRDAGDRNQPQHF | TRBV27 | . | TRBJ1-5 | .
. | CASSSGGNQPQHF | TRBV19 | . | TRBJ1-5 | medium-sized
TGTGCCAGTAGTACGCAGTATAATGAAAAACTGTTTTTT | CASSTQYNEKLFF | TRBV19 | . | TRBJ1-4 | few
TGTGCCAGCAGTGGCGATACATGGGGTGAAAGCTCCTACGAGCAGTACTTC | CASSGDTWGESSYEQYF | TRBV2 | . | TRBJ2-7 | .
TGTGCCAGCAGTGAGACATGGTCGGATAATTCACCCCTCCACTTT | CASSETWSDNSPLHF | TRBV6-1 | . | TRBJ1-6 | .
TGTGCCAGCAGCCTGGGAGGCGCTAGCACAGATACGCAGTATTTT | CASSLGGASTDTQYF | TRBV7-9 | . | TRBJ2-3 | .
TGTGCCAGCAGCTTACGGTCAGGGGGCCTCTCCACAGATACGCAGTATTTT | CASSLRSGGLSTDTQYF | TRBV13 | TRBD1 | TRBJ2-3 | .
TGTGCCAGCAGCGACGGGACGGCGAACACCGGGGAGCTGTTTTTT | CASSDGTANTGELFF | TRBV9 | . | TRBJ2-2 | .
TGTGCCAGCAGCTCAGCGGACTACGAGCAGTACTTC | CASSSADYEQYF | TRBV7-2 | . | TRBJ2-7 | .
TGTGCCAGCAGCCGGACCCAAACCTACGAGCAGTACTTC | CASSRTQTYEQYF | TRBV11-2 | . | TRBJ2-7 | .
TGTGCCAGCAGCTTCCAGGGAAACAATCAGCCCCAGCATTTT | CASSFQGNNQPQHF | TRBV7-9 | . | TRBJ1-5 | .
TGTGCCAGCAGTCTGGGACAGTGGCTCGGGGAGCTGTTTTTT | CASSLGQWLGELFF | TRBV28 | TRBD1 | TRBJ2-2 | few
TGTGCCACCAGCCCTGGACAGATTGACCCCTACGAGCAGTACTTC | CATSPGQIDPYEQYF | TRBV15 | . | TRBJ2-7 | few
TGTGCCAGCAGCTTGTTGCAGGGAAGGCTCTACGAGCAGTACTTC | CASSLLQGRLYEQYF | TRBV5-8 | . | TRBJ2-7 | .
TGTGCCAGCAGCTTAATACGACCTAGCGGAGAAGAGCAGTACTTC | CASSLIRPSGEEQYF | TRBV11-2 | TRBD2 | TRBJ2-7 | .
TGTGCCAGCAGCCCCGGACCTGTCGGGGGAAACACCATATATTTT | CASSPGPVGGNTIYF | TRBV7-8 | . | TRBJ1-3 | .
TGTGCCAGCAGAAGCGGGGGAGCCACAGATACGCAGTATTTT | CASRSGGATDTQYF | TRBV6-6 | TRBD2 | TRBJ2-3 | .